These 6 T cell receptor beta chains were all obtained from the same sample, sequenced in a study of PD-L1 blockade in urothelial cancer. TCRdb's table, derived via immunoSEQ multiplex PCR, lists solely in-frame clones and lacks some. In the table there are 70,000 to 100,000 clones, roughly 84% of which are singletons. Time point described: pretreatment peripheral blood. The source material was PBMCs, sampled around atezolizumab (anti-PD-L1) treatment. These receptors originate from a man between 60 and 70 years old with urothelial cancer.

This chain's CDR3 is CASSFSGGGKAFF. Written as DNA, the CDR3 is TGTGCCAGCAGCTTCTCGGGAGGGGGGAAAGCTTTCTTT. V is TRBV11-3 and J is TRBJ1-1; a weak D match, TRBD1 (6 bases). Trimming removed 3 bases from V and 9 bases from J, with 14 bases in between. Germline CDR1 reads SGHNT; CDR2 reads YENEEA. This CDR3 spans 13 amino acids.

This chain uses TRBV15 with TRBJ1-1; D is possibly TRBD1 (5 bases). V lost 4 bases and J lost 3, with 6 bases in between. CDR3 length: 12 residues. From germline, CDR1 is LNHNV and CDR2 YYDKDF (reference sequence). As DNA, the CDR3 is TGTGCCACCAGCACCAGGGACACTGAAGCTTTCTTT. Encoded protein: CATSTRDTEAFF.

V is TRBV30 and J is TRBJ2-1; TRBD2 might be the D (7 bases). CDR3 length: 13 residues. V lost 1 base, J lost 8 bases, and 12 bases lay in between. Per germline, CDR1 GTSNPN and CDR2 SVGIG (reference sequence). Here the CDR3 reads CAWSAGGGYEQFF. The CDR3 coding sequence is TGTGCCTGGAGTGCAGGCGGGGGCTATGAGCAGTTCTTC.

The V gene is TRBV5-1, the J gene TRBJ2-3, with D maybe TRBD2 (6 bases). The CDR3 contains 14 residues. Trimming removed 2 bases at V and 3 bases at J, with 10 bases between. Germline CDR1 reads SGHRS; CDR2 reads YFSETQ. The DNA for the CDR3 is TGCGCCAGCAGCTTCGGGACTCGAACAGATACGCAGTATTTT. Protein sequence: CASSFGTRTDTQYF.

The chain has TRBV27 and TRBJ2-6, with 11 bases lining up with TRBD2. The CDR3 has 16 residues. Germline-derived CDR1 and CDR2 are MNHEY and SMNVEV (reference sequence). V gave up 7 bases and J gave up 2 bases; unmatched junction bases: 4. The chain's CDR3 is CASTYSGRAGANVLTF. In DNA form, the CDR3 reads TGTGCCAGCACCTATAGCGGGAGGGCTGGGGCCAACGTCCTGACTTTC.

The chain uses TRBV10-3 and TRBJ1-2; 7 nucleotides align to TRBD1. CDR3 length equals 13 residues. CDR1 is ENHRY, CDR2 SYGVKD, per germline. Losses at the gene ends were 4 bases for V and 6 bases for J; bases not matched to a gene: 5. The CDR3 DNA sequence: TGTGCCATCAGTGGGGACAGTCAGAATGGCTACACCTTC. Translating gives CAISGDSQNGYTF.